Listed here is a single T cell receptor (beta chain). What it recognizes is unknown. The data are from a study of neurological immune-mediated disorders. Findings and caveats of the study: Any association between clinical or MRI features and the multiple sclerosis repertoire cluster was absent.

Synthesis of cDNA was carried out by template-switch 5'RACE. The reaction used 10-nucleotide random UMIs. In TCRdb, the 5' RACE reads were re-called with MiXCR into one record per CDR3 protein. The data hold about 55,000 distinct CDR3 sequences, with approximately 4.1% observed a single time. The germline V and J ends were trimmed by 0 bases and 2 bases, with 9 bases remaining between them. This CDR3 comprises 15 residues. Germline V gives CDR1 LNHNV, CDR2 YYDKDF (reference sequence). This chain connects TRBV15 to TRBJ2-3; D is unclear. Sequences were obtained from PBMCs. This clonotype originated in a middle-aged man with multiple sclerosis. The CDR3 reads CATSRDLVFTDTQYF. The DNA for the CDR3 is TGTGCCACCAGCAGAGATCTAGTTTTCACAGATACGCAGTATTTT.